The sequence of this T cell receptor (beta chain) was determined in a study of blood T cells in healthy people across ages. The junction had 11 bases not matched to a gene; V was cut back by 9 bases and J by 4 bases. Germline V CDR1 and CDR2: MDHEN, SYDVKM. The CDR3 is 14 amino acids. This clonotype was observed a handful of times. It was with a sample-barcoded 5' primer and a J-beta primer mix that a second PCR of about 6 to 11 cycles was run. Via MiXCR, TCRdb re-called the 5' RACE reads, giving one row per CDR3 protein. Of some 780,000 distinct CDR3 sequences listed, roughly 56% are singletons. The V gene is TRBV28, the J gene TRBJ2-5, with TRBD1 identical over 7 bases. The clonotype comes from a middle-aged man in good health. The material sequenced was blood. This chain's CDR3 is CASITGVTSETQYF. The CDR3 nucleotides are TGTGCCAGTATAACAGGGGTCACCTCAGAGACCCAGTACTTC. Full variable domain (missing parts from reference TRBV28 and TRBJ2-5): DVKVTQSSRYLVKRTGEKVFLECVQDMDHENMFWYRQDPGLGLRLIYFSYDVKMKEKGDIPEGYSVSREKKERFSLILESASTNQTSMYLCASITGVTSETQYFGPGTRLLVL.